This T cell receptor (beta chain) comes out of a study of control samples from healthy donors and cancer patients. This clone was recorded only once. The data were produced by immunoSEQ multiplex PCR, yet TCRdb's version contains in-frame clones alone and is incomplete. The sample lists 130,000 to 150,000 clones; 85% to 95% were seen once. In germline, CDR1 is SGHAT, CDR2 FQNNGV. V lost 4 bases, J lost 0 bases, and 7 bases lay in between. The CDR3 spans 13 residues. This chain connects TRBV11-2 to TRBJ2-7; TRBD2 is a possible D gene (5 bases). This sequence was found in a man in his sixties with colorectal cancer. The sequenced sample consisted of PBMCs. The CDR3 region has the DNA TGTGCCAGCAGCTGGACTTCCTCCTACGAGCAGTACTTC. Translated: CASSWTSSYEQYF.